Following are 23 T cell receptor beta chains from one sample sequenced in a study of cytomegalovirus exposure and HLA in healthy donors. The PCR made use of 60 Vbeta and 13 Jbeta primers. Sequenced by immunoSEQ multiplex PCR; TCRdb stores in-frame clones only, minus some. The sample has some 200,000 clones, under 85% seen once. Sequencing was carried out using PBMCs. Receptors were obtained from a man aged 50-60 years in good health and CMV-seronegative.

The rearrangement uses TRBV20-1 and TRBJ2-1; 7 bases are shared with TRBD1. The germline V gene encodes CDR1 DFQATT and CDR2 SNEGSKA (reference sequence). This CDR3 region has 11 residues. V was pared by 2 bases and J by 13 bases, with 5 bases of the junction left unmatched. In DNA, the CDR3 is TGCAGTGCTAGAAATGACAGGGACCAGTTCTTC. This translates into CSARNDRDQFF.

The chain uses TRBV28 and TRBJ1-1, with a possible D match to TRBD1 (6 bases). Germline V gives CDR1 MDHEN, CDR2 SYDVKM. Trimming took off 6 bases at V and 1 base at J, with 21 bases between the two ends. The CDR3 is 17 amino acids. CDR3 loop: CASRGQGFMSGNTEAFF. CDR3 sequence (DNA): TGTGCCAGCAGGGGTCAGGGGTTCATGAGTGGGAACACTGAAGCTTTCTTT.

This clone appeared a few times. The chain couples TRBV19 to TRBJ2-6, with 7 bases that match TRBD1. Germline V lookup: CDR1 LNHDA, CDR2 SQIVND (reference sequence). V gave up 3 bases and J gave up 2 bases; unmatched junction bases: 4. This CDR3 region has 16 residues. The CDR3 sequence is CASSMGDRAGANVLTF. The CDR3 nucleotides read TGTGCCAGTAGTATGGGAGACAGGGCTGGGGCCAACGTCCTGACTTTC.

In its sample, this clone was seen once. The chain has TRBV29-1 and TRBJ2-7, with D tentatively TRBD1 (6 bases). CDR1 and CDR2 from the germline V gene are SQVTM and ANQGSEA. The CDR3 is made up of 12 amino acids. Trimming cost V 4 bases and J 3 bases, with 10 bases left between them. The CDR3 spells CSVGQDLYEQYF. The CDR3 DNA reads as TGCAGCGTTGGACAGGACCTCTACGAGCAGTACTTC.

The chain joins TRBV7-9 to TRBJ2-2; a possible D gene is TRBD2 (6 bases). Deletions cut 4 bases from V and 6 bases from J, with 12 bases between. CDR1 and CDR2 from the germline V gene are SEHNR and FQNEAQ (reference sequence). The CDR3 covers 14 residues. The CDR3 DNA follows: TGTGCCAGCAGCTCAGGACTATCACCCGGGGAGCTGTTTTTT. It yields the protein CASSSGLSPGELFF.

The J gene is TRBJ2-5, the V gene TRBV4-1; D not resolved. V lost 1 base, J lost 5 bases, and 17 bases lay in between. The CDR3 has 16 amino acids. Per germline, CDR1 MGHRA and CDR2 YSYEKL. As DNA, the CDR3 is TGCGCCAGCAGCCAAGGTCCTATCCCAGGCAAGGAGACCCAGTACTTC. It specifies CASSQGPIPGKETQYF.

The chain combines TRBV7-2 with TRBJ2-6; 12 nucleotides line up with TRBD2. J was trimmed by 3 bases and V by 4 bases; bases with no gene match: 1. This CDR3 contains 16 residues. Germline values: CDR1 SGHTA, CDR2 FQGNSA. CDR3 amino acids: CASSSLAGGGANVLTF. The CDR3 DNA sequence: TGTGCCAGCAGCTCACTAGCGGGGGGTGGGGCCAACGTCCTGACTTTC.

V gene TRBV4-2 combines with J gene TRBJ1-2; possible D gene TRBD1, 5 bases. The CDR3 has 19 residues. The germline V gene encodes CDR1 LGHNA and CDR2 YNFKEQ. The germline V and J ends were trimmed by 2 bases and 2 bases, with 24 bases remaining between them. The CDR3: CASSQLGGDVRQRNYGYTF. The DNA for the CDR3 is TGTGCCAGCAGCCAATTGGGAGGGGATGTGAGGCAGAGAAACTATGGCTACACCTTC.

The sample holds a few counts of this clone. The J gene is TRBJ2-3, the V gene TRBV19, with TRBD2 matching over 7 bases. Germline CDR1 reads LNHDA; CDR2 reads SQIVND (reference sequence). J was trimmed by 2 bases and V by 9 bases; bases with no gene match: 5. This CDR3 is built from 13 residues. The CDR3 loop is CASGTTLTDTQYF. The CDR3 DNA follows: TGTGCCAGCGGGACTACGCTCACAGATACGCAGTATTTT. The full variable domain, completed using reference TRBV19 and TRBJ2-3, is DGGITQSPKYLFRKEGQNVTLSCEQNLNHDAMYWYRQDPGQGLRLIYYSQIVNDFQKGDIAEGYSVSREKKESFPLTVTSAQKNPTAFYLCASGTTLTDTQYFGPGTRLTVL.

V usage is TRBV27 and J usage is TRBJ1-1, with a tentative D call TRBD1 (6 bases). Germline-derived CDR1 and CDR2 are MNHEY and SMNVEV (reference sequence). The CDR3 runs to 13 residues. V lost 5 bases, J lost 5 bases, and 12 bases lay in between. CDR3 sequence (DNA): TGTGCCAGCAGTAGCGGACAGCTTACTGAAGCTTTCTTT. Its protein is CASSSGQLTEAFF.

The V and J genes are TRBV7-9 and TRBJ1-3; D call uncertain. V lost 5 bases and J lost 0, with 11 bases in between. This CDR3 has 15 amino acids. CDR1 SEHNR and CDR2 FQNEAQ come from the germline V gene (reference sequence). The CDR3: CASSLQLVSGNTIYF. CDR3 in DNA: TGTGCCAGCAGCCTTCAGTTGGTCTCTGGAAACACCATATATTTT.

Concerning this clone: A read error may account for a junction end that differs from germline. This chain uses TRBV7-9 with TRBJ1-2, with D unclear. The CDR3 contains 12 residues. Looked up from germline, CDR1 is SEHNR and CDR2 is FQNEAQ (reference sequence). The CDR3, as DNA: TGTTCCAGCAGCTTTGAGGGAGGTGGCTACACCTTC. It codes for CSSSFEGGGYTF.

This clone was counted between two and nine times. This rearrangement joins TRBV6-8 to TRBJ2-1; maybe TRBD1 (6 bases). Trimming took 6 bases from V and 3 from J, leaving 15 bases between them. This CDR3 has 15 amino acids. Per the germline V gene, CDR1 is MNHGY and CDR2 is SAAAGT. The CDR3 spells CASRELCRGYNEQFF. The CDR3 DNA is TGTGCCAGCAGGGAGTTGTGCAGGGGCTACAATGAGCAGTTCTTC.

The rearrangement links TRBV19 to TRBJ1-2, with 7 bases aligning to TRBD1. Germline lookup yields CDR1 LNHDA and CDR2 SQIVND (reference sequence). CDR3 length: 14 residues. Trimming at V came to 0 bases and at J to 6 bases, leaving 4 bases not matched to a gene. The CDR3 nucleotides are TGTGCCAGTAGTATAGAAGAGGGGGCCAATGGCTACACCTTC. It specifies CASSIEEGANGYTF.

The chain is built from TRBV7-9 and TRBJ2-7, with 10 bases fitting TRBD1. The CDR3 contains 16 residues. The germline V gene has CDR1 SEHNR and CDR2 FQNEAQ (reference sequence). J was trimmed by 2 bases and V by 5 bases; bases with no gene match: 9. The DNA for the CDR3 is TGTGCCAGCAGCCGCTTAGGGGGACAGGGGACCTACGAGCAGTACTTC. It is translated as CASSRLGGQGTYEQYF.

The chain is built from TRBV5-1 and TRBJ2-5, with 14 bases that match TRBD2. Germline CDR1 is SGHRS and CDR2 is YFSETQ. The length of the CDR3 is 17 residues. The V segment lost 2 bases and the J segment 4 bases; nucleotides outside the gene matches: 7. The CDR3 sequence: CASSLPGLAGVRETQYF. The CDR3 coding sequence is TGCGCCAGCAGCTTACCGGGACTAGCGGGAGTTCGAGAGACCCAGTACTTC.

The chain's CDR3 is CASSWQGLGEQYF. For the CDR3, the DNA is TGCGCCAGCAGCTGGCAGGGTTTAGGGGAGCAGTACTTC. J is TRBJ2-7 and V is TRBV5-1; maybe TRBD1 (5 bases). Germline V gives CDR1 SGHRS, CDR2 YFSETQ. This CDR3 comprises 13 residues. V shed 3 bases and J shed 7 bases, with 14 bases lying between them.

The chain recombines TRBV30 with TRBJ1-2, with a possible D match to TRBD1 (6 bases). Per germline, CDR1 GTSNPN and CDR2 SVGIG (reference sequence). The CDR3 has 14 residues. The V gene lost 5 bases and the J gene lost 2 bases, with 15 bases spanning the gap. The DNA of the CDR3 is TGTGCCTGGTCATCAAGAGGGGGAAACTATGGCTACACCTTC. Residues: CAWSSRGGNYGYTF. Supplemented by reference TRBV30 and TRBJ1-2, the full variable domain reads SQTIHQWPATLVQPVGSPLSLECTVEGTSNPNLYWYRQAAGRGLQLLFYSVGIGQISSEVPQNLSASRPQDRQFILSSKKLLLSDSGFYLCAWSSRGGNYGYTFGSGTRLTVV.

CDR3 region: CSGLRGIDEKLFF. Written as DNA, the CDR3 is TGCAGCGGCCTTAGGGGGATTGACGAAAAACTGTTTTTT. The rearrangement joins TRBV29-1 to TRBJ1-4; TRBD1 might be the D (6 bases). The ends were cut back, 7 bases at V and 8 bases at J, with 17 bases in the middle. This CDR3 contains 13 residues. CDR1 is SQVTM and CDR2 is ANQGSEA in the germline V gene.

The chain recombines TRBV7-9 with TRBJ2-1, with D perhaps matching TRBD2 (6 bases). The length of the CDR3 is 12 residues. The V gene's germline CDR1 is SEHNR and CDR2 FQNEAQ (reference sequence). Between the trimmed V and J ends, which lost 5 bases and 8 bases, there was a span of 10 bases. The CDR3: CASSPIADEQFF. Here the CDR3 DNA reads TGTGCCAGCAGCCCAATAGCGGATGAGCAGTTCTTC.

V is TRBV7-9 and J is TRBJ2-6, with 8 bases aligning to TRBD1. Germline-derived CDR1 and CDR2 are SEHNR and FQNEAQ (reference sequence). Trimming at V came to 7 bases and at J to 0 bases, leaving 8 bases not matched to a gene. CDR3 length: 17 residues. The DNA for the CDR3 is TGTGCCAGCACACGGACAGGGCCAATCTCTGGGGCCAACGTCCTGACTTTC. Translated: CASTRTGPISGANVLTF.

The V gene is TRBV5-6, the J gene TRBJ2-2; 12 nucleotides match TRBD2. Trimming cost V 2 bases and J 0 bases; bases outside gene matches: 8. This CDR3 is built from 19 residues. Germline values: CDR1 SGHDT, CDR2 YYEEEE. In DNA form, the CDR3 reads TGTGCCAGCAGCTTTTTCGTACTAGCGGGGGGTGCGAACACCGGGGAGCTGTTTTTT. This encodes CASSFFVLAGGANTGELFF.

V gene TRBV7-2 combines with J gene TRBJ2-7; 9 nucleotides line up with TRBD2. V was clipped by 0 bases and J by 2 bases; unmatched bases: 2. This CDR3 spans 15 amino acids. CDR1 is SGHTA, CDR2 FQGNSA, per germline. CDR3 amino acids: CASSLAAGGAYEQYF. Written as DNA, the CDR3 is TGTGCCAGCAGCTTAGCGGCGGGGGGGGCCTACGAGCAGTACTTC.